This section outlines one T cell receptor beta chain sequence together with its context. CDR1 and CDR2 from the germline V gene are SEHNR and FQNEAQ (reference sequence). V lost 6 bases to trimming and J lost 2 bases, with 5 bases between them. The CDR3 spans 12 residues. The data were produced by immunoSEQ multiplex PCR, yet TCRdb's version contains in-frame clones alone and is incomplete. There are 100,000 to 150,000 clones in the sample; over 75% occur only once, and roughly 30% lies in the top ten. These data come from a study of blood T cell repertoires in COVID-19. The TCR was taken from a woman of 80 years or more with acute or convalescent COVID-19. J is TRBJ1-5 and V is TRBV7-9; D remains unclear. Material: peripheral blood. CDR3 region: CASREGNQPQHF. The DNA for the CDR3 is TGTGCCAGCAGGGAGGGCAATCAGCCCCAGCATTTT.